The 18 T cell receptor beta chains listed next were all sequenced from one sample in a study of monozygotic twins with inflammatory bowel disease. TCRdb re-called the 5' RACE reads; every CDR3 protein appears as one record, without DNA. This repertoire includes about 450,000 distinct CDR3 sequences. Sequencing was performed on blood. These receptors all stem from a human donor with ulcerative colitis or Crohn's disease, or a healthy co-twin of an affected twin (not recorded which).

The chain recombines TRBV20-1 with TRBJ1-5; TCRdb picks TRBD1, but there is no DNA to check that call. The germline V gene has CDR1 DFQATT and CDR2 SNEGSKA (reference sequence). This CDR3 has 15 residues. CDR3 region: CSAREGTGWKEPQHF.

The chain combines TRBV28 with TRBJ2-1. Per the germline V gene, CDR1 is MDHEN and CDR2 is SYDVKM. The CDR3 spans 15 residues. CDR3 region: CASSHTDFSCNEQFF. The full variable domain, rest sourced from reference TRBV28 and TRBJ2-1, is DVKVTQSSRYLVKRTGEKVFLECVQDMDHENMFWYRQDPGLGLRLIYFSYDVKMKEKGDIPEGYSVSREKKERFSLILESASTNQTSMYLCASSHTDFSCNEQFFGPGTRLTVL.

The genes are TRBV25-1 and TRBJ1-6. The CDR3 extends over 12 amino acids. CDR1 MGHDK and CDR2 SYGVNS come from the germline V gene. The CDR3 spells CASSEERAPLHF.

This CDR3 is CSSDRATYGYTF. The J gene is TRBJ1-2, the V gene TRBV29-1; TCRdb gives TRBD1 as the D gene, but with no DNA this cannot be confirmed. The germline CDR1 and CDR2 sequences are SQVTM and ANQGSEA. The CDR3 sequence is 12 residues long. The full variable domain, its missing parts supplied by reference TRBV29-1 and TRBJ1-2, is SAVISQKPSRDICQRGTSLTIQCQVDSQVTMMFWYRQQPGQSLTLIATANQGSEATYESGFVIDKFPISRPNLTFSTLTVSNMSPEDSSIYLCSSDRATYGYTFGSGTRLTVV.

The chain is built from TRBV12-3 or TRBV12-4 and TRBJ2-3; TCRdb calls TRBD1, which cannot be checked without DNA. The CDR3 runs 14 residues. CDR3 residues: CASTLGGASDTQYF.

This chain uses TRBV7-2 with TRBJ1-4; TCRdb gives TRBD1 as the D gene, but with no DNA this cannot be confirmed. CDR1 is SGHTA and CDR2 is FQGNSA in the germline V gene. The CDR3 runs 15 residues. CDR3: CASSPQTVANEKLFF.

The chain has TRBV29-1 and TRBJ2-5; TCRdb lists TRBD1, though no DNA is available to test this call. Looked up from germline, CDR1 is SQVTM and CDR2 is ANQGSEA. CDR3 length: 12 amino acids. Here the CDR3 reads CSVGTQKETQYF.

The CDR3 protein is CASSIRALEEQFF. The rearrangement links TRBV19 to TRBJ2-1; as DNA is missing, the TRBD2 call by TCRdb cannot be tested. Germline-derived CDR1 and CDR2 are LNHDA and SQIVND (reference sequence). CDR3 size: 13 residues.

This rearrangement joins TRBV15 to TRBJ1-6; TCRdb calls TRBD1, which cannot be checked without DNA. CDR1 and CDR2 from the germline V gene are LNHNV and YYDKDF (reference sequence). The CDR3 has 15 residues. This CDR3 is CATSRAGQANSPLHF.

The V and J genes are TRBV29-1 and TRBJ2-7. This CDR3 is 13 amino acids long. CDR1 and CDR2 (germline): SQVTM, ANQGSEA. The CDR3 sequence is CSVRLPHNYEQYF.

The chain uses TRBV20-1 and TRBJ2-2; TCRdb's D call of TRBD2 is untestable without DNA. CDR1 and CDR2 (germline): DFQATT, SNEGSKA (reference sequence). CDR3 length: 16 amino acids. This CDR3 reads CSARDNGRGDTGELFF.

The V gene is TRBV4-2, the J gene TRBJ2-7; TCRdb's D call, TRBD1, is unchecked because there is no DNA. In germline, CDR1 is LGHNA, CDR2 YNFKEQ. CDR3 length: 16 amino acids. The CDR3 loop is CASSQDGTGISYEQYF.

This rearrangement joins TRBV7-6 to TRBJ2-3. Per germline, CDR1 SGHVS and CDR2 FNYEAQ. This CDR3 spans 15 amino acids. The CDR3 spells CASTSSGSSTDTQYF.

The chain links TRBV5-4 to TRBJ1-5. Germline assignment: CDR1 SGHNT and CDR2 YYREEE (reference sequence). The length of the CDR3 is 14 residues. CDR3 sequence reads: CASSFHQGYQPQHF.

This sequence joins TRBV5-1 and TRBJ2-3; as DNA is missing, the TRBD1 call by TCRdb cannot be tested. Germline V CDR1 and CDR2: SGHRS, YFSETQ. The CDR3 extends over 17 amino acids. CDR3 sequence reads: CASSSGVPGASTDTQYF.

The V call is TRBV9, the J call TRBJ2-1; absent DNA, TCRdb's TRBD1 call cannot be checked. In germline, CDR1 is SGDLS, CDR2 YYNGEE. The CDR3 has 15 residues. The CDR3 reads CASNSGGKSYNEQFF.

The chain couples TRBV2 to TRBJ2-3; as DNA is missing, the TRBD2 call by TCRdb cannot be tested. This CDR3 has 13 amino acids. The V gene's germline CDR1 is SNHLY and CDR2 FYNNEI. This chain's CDR3 is CASNAGLTDTQYF.

This chain uses TRBV20-1 with TRBJ2-7; no DNA is available, so the TRBD2 call from TCRdb remains unchecked. There are 15 residues in the CDR3. The germline CDR1 and CDR2 sequences are DFQATT and SNEGSKA (reference sequence). The CDR3 region is CSARGLAGGPEEQYF.